The clone carrying this T cell receptor (beta chain) has only a few counts. Antigen: not known. This sample is part of a study of identical twins. Each CDR3 protein is one row after TCRdb ran MiXCR on the 5' RACE reads. The sample records approximately 680,000 distinct CDR3 sequences, about 7.1% being singletons. The CDR3 length is 14 residues. With 0 bases removed from V and 8 bases from J, the gap between germline ends came to 8 bases. Germline V gives CDR1 MNHNS, CDR2 SASEGT. Study-level results: The study found that models underestimated out-of-frame TCR alpha sharing in monozygotic twins. Part of the zero-insertion signal could reflect confounding by invariant MAIT and iNKT cells.

These records were also assigned to another study, of yellow fever vaccine responses in identical twins.

Material for sequencing was PBMCs. The genes are TRBV6-1 and TRBJ1-6; D gene ambiguous. This clonotype originated in a woman aged 18-29 years in good health. In nucleotides, the CDR3 is TGTGCCAGCAGTGAAGCCGTGACTTATTCACCCCTCCACTTT. It yields the protein CASSEAVTYSPLHF.